A single sample is the source of the 25 T cell receptor beta chains below, sequenced in a study of cytomegalovirus exposure and HLA in healthy donors. PCR used 60 Vbeta primers and 13 Jbeta primers. The repertoire was sequenced with immunoSEQ multiplex PCR; TCRdb's copy has only in-frame clones and lacks some. The profile shows about 160,000 clones, approximately 77% of them singletons. Sequences were obtained from PBMCs. Every receptor here comes from a male donor in good health and CMV-seropositive.

The chain has TRBV25-1 and TRBJ2-1; the match to TRBD1 covers 9 bases. The V gene end was trimmed by 3 bases and the J gene end by 9 bases; junction bases not matched to a gene: 3. Per germline, CDR1 MGHDK and CDR2 SYGVNS. The CDR3 consists of 13 residues. The CDR3 nucleotides read TGTGCCAGCAGTGACGACAGGGGGGTTGAGCAGTTCTTC. Residues: CASSDDRGVEQFF.

This clone was seen a few times. The chain uses TRBV5-6 and TRBJ1-6; maybe TRBD1 (6 bases). The CDR3 is 14 residues long. Per germline, CDR1 SGHDT and CDR2 YYEEEE. Deletions cut 6 bases from V and 7 bases from J, with 14 bases between. DNA of the CDR3: TGTGCCAGCACCCTGGGACATAGGAATTCACCCCTCCACTTT. As protein: CASTLGHRNSPLHF.

This clone appeared a few times. The V gene is TRBV6-5, the J gene TRBJ1-1; 7 nucleotides align to TRBD1. Losses at the gene ends were 6 bases for V and 14 bases for J; bases not matched to a gene: 12. The germline CDR1 and CDR2 sequences are MNHEY and SVGAGI. The CDR3 contains 12 residues. The CDR3 sequence is CASSPETGNPFF. The CDR3 nucleotides are TGTGCCAGCAGCCCTGAGACAGGGAATCCGTTCTTT.

V is TRBV6-4 and J is TRBJ1-1; 9 bases are a match to TRBD1. In germline, CDR1 is MRHNA, CDR2 SNTAGT. This CDR3 has 14 amino acids. The J segment lost 4 bases and the V segment lost 3 bases, leaving 3 bases of the junction unmatched. The CDR3 DNA reads TGTGCCAGCAGTGAAGGGACAGGGAGCACTGAAGCTTTCTTT. Protein sequence: CASSEGTGSTEAFF.

This clone came up once. The CDR3 loop reads CASSLGRGPRGTEAFF. The CDR3 DNA follows: TGTGCCAGCAGCTTAGGGAGAGGCCCAAGGGGCACTGAAGCTTTCTTT. The V and J genes are TRBV11-2 and TRBJ1-1, with D perhaps TRBD1 (5 bases). The germline V gene has CDR1 SGHAT and CDR2 FQNNGV. The CDR3 loop spans 16 amino acids. Trimming pared 1 base from V and 4 bases from J, leaving 16 bases between. The full variable domain, in which reference TRBV11-2 and TRBJ1-1 provide the parts outside the CDR3, is EAGVAQSPRYKIIEKRQSVAFWCNPISGHATLYWYQQILGQGPKLLIQFQNNGVVDDSQLPKDRFSAERLKGVDSTLKIQPAKLEDSAVYLCASSLGRGPRGTEAFFGQGTRLTVV.

This clone showed up just a few times. The chain recombines TRBV7-6 with TRBJ2-1; 11 nucleotides line up with TRBD2. Germline CDR1 is SGHVS and CDR2 is FNYEAQ. V shed 1 base, J shed 0 bases, and the junction held 8 bases outside the gene matches. The CDR3 sequence is 19 residues long. The CDR3 is CASSLGQGTSGGSYNEQFF. DNA for the CDR3: TGTGCCAGCAGCTTAGGCCAGGGTACTAGCGGGGGCTCCTACAATGAGCAGTTCTTC.

The chain links TRBV5-1 to TRBJ1-1; D gene uncertain. The germline CDR1 and CDR2 sequences are SGHRS and YFSETQ. This CDR3 comprises 15 residues. V lost 0 bases to trimming and J lost 1 base, with 10 bases between them. CDR3 bases: TGCGCCAGCAGCTTGGCCGGACTGCAGAACACTGAAGCTTTCTTT. This sequence encodes CASSLAGLQNTEAFF.

V gene TRBV5-4 combines with J gene TRBJ2-3; 12 positions agree with TRBD2. Germline V CDR1 and CDR2: SGHNT, YYREEE (reference sequence). The CDR3 runs 16 residues. J lost 6 bases, V lost 4 bases, and 9 bases had no gene match. This CDR3 reads CASSLTSGGYGDTQYF. CDR3 nucleotides: TGTGCCAGCAGCCTGACTAGCGGGGGTTACGGGGATACGCAGTATTTT. The full variable domain, its missing parts supplied by reference TRBV5-4 and TRBJ2-3, is ETGVTQSPTHLIKTRGQQVTLRCSSQSGHNTVSWYQQALGQGPQFIFQYYREEENGRGNFPPRFSGLQFPNYSSELNVNALELDDSALYLCASSLTSGGYGDTQYFGPGTRLTVL.

Here the CDR3 reads CASSYSGLGNEQFF. Here the CDR3 DNA reads TGTGCCAGCAGTTACTCCGGTCTAGGTAATGAGCAGTTCTTC. This chain links TRBV6-6 with TRBJ2-1; D is undetermined. The V gene lost 0 bases and the J gene lost 7 bases, with 10 bases spanning the gap. The CDR3 has 14 amino acids. Germline V gives CDR1 MNHNY, CDR2 SVGAGI (reference sequence).

The chain recombines TRBV5-1 with TRBJ2-2; possibly TRBD1 for D (6 bases). Germline V CDR1 and CDR2: SGHRS, YFSETQ. The CDR3 contains 15 residues. Deletions cut 6 bases from V and 3 bases from J, with 15 bases between. CDR3 DNA sequence: TGCGCCAGCAACGAAGGGACATTGGACACCGGGGAGCTGTTTTTT. It encodes CASNEGTLDTGELFF.

V is TRBV5-4 and J is TRBJ2-7; possible D gene TRBD2, 6 bases. Germline lookup yields CDR1 SGHNT and CDR2 YYREEE (reference sequence). The CDR3 consists of 12 residues. V gave up 9 bases and J gave up 2 bases, with 12 bases separating them. This CDR3 is CATGESAYEQYF. CDR3 sequence (DNA): TGTGCCACGGGGGAGTCTGCCTACGAGCAGTACTTC. Drawing the rest from reference TRBV5-4 and TRBJ2-7, the complete variable domain is ETGVTQSPTHLIKTRGQQVTLRCSSQSGHNTVSWYQQALGQGPQFIFQYYREEENGRGNFPPRFSGLQFPNYSSELNVNALELDDSALYLCATGESAYEQYFGPGTRLTVT.

The chain combines TRBV6-6 with TRBJ1-1; D ambiguous. Trimming shortened V by 3 bases and J by 3 bases, and 11 bases separated the two germline ends. This CDR3 comprises 14 residues. Germline CDR1 reads MNHNY; CDR2 reads SVGAGI (reference sequence). The CDR3 coding sequence is TGTGCCAGCAGTTATAACGAGGGCTACACTGAAGCTTTCTTT. It is translated as CASSYNEGYTEAFF.

The genes are TRBV7-8 and TRBJ2-1, with 9 bases fitting TRBD2. This CDR3 contains 16 residues. Trimming at V came to 1 base and at J to 6 bases, leaving 7 bases not matched to a gene. CDR1 and CDR2 (germline): SGHVS, FQNEAQ. This CDR3 is CASSLVRRGGPNEQFF. The CDR3 region has the DNA TGTGCCAGCAGCTTAGTTCGGCGGGGGGGCCCCAATGAGCAGTTCTTC.

The chain employs TRBV6-6 and TRBJ2-1; 7 bases match TRBD1. The CDR3 is made up of 15 amino acids. With V trimmed by 7 bases and J by 6 bases, 12 bases remained unmatched. CDR1 MNHNY and CDR2 SVGAGI come from the germline V gene (reference sequence). CDR3 residues: CASTNPGTVPNEQFF. The DNA of the CDR3 is TGTGCCAGCACCAACCCCGGGACAGTCCCCAATGAGCAGTTCTTC.

The chain combines TRBV2 with TRBJ2-2; 8 positions match TRBD1. This CDR3 comprises 17 residues. Germline CDR1 is SNHLY and CDR2 is FYNNEI. The V and J ends lost 4 bases and 4 bases, in that order; junction bases with no gene match: 11. The CDR3 nucleotides read TGTGCCAGCAGTGTAAGGTGGAGACAGGGGATCACCGGGGAGCTGTTTTTT. Translating it yields CASSVRWRQGITGELFF.

This clone occurred a few times. This chain joins TRBV5-6 and TRBJ1-5; D gene unclear. The germline V gene encodes CDR1 SGHDT and CDR2 YYEEEE. This CDR3 is built from 13 residues. V was trimmed by 3 bases and J by 1 base, leaving 5 bases between them. The CDR3 is CASSSSSNQPQHF. The CDR3 DNA reads as TGTGCCAGCAGCTCATCAAGCAATCAGCCCCAGCATTTT.

This chain uses TRBV11-2 with TRBJ2-7; tentatively, D is TRBD1 (6 bases). The CDR3 is made up of 14 amino acids. Per the germline V gene, CDR1 is SGHAT and CDR2 is FQNNGV. Deletions cut 0 bases from V and 5 bases from J, with 11 bases between. CDR3 DNA: TGTGCCAGCAGCTTAGATCCCGCAGGGGACGAGCAGTACTTC. Translation: CASSLDPAGDEQYF.

The chain has TRBV10-3 and TRBJ1-5, with D unclear. V was shortened by 0 bases and J by 11 bases, with 14 bases between the two germline ends. This CDR3 region has 14 residues. CDR1 is ENHRY, CDR2 SYGVKD, per germline. The CDR3 region is CAISESRGVRSQHF. The CDR3 DNA is TGTGCCATCAGTGAGTCGAGAGGAGTACGTTCCCAGCATTTT.

The chain joins TRBV7-9 to TRBJ2-7; the D gene is possibly TRBD1 (5 bases). Trimming took 5 bases from V and 3 from J, leaving 14 bases between them. From germline, CDR1 is SEHNR and CDR2 FQNEAQ (reference sequence). CDR3 length: 14 residues. Written as DNA, the CDR3 is TGTGCCAGCAGCCTTTTCTCCGACAGCTACGAGCAGTACTTC. Amino acids: CASSLFSDSYEQYF.

The chain carries TRBV4-1 and TRBJ2-5, with 12 positions matching TRBD2. CDR1 is MGHRA, CDR2 YSYEKL, per germline. The junction had 15 bases not matched to a gene; V was cut back by 2 bases and J by 5 bases. CDR3 length equals 19 residues. This chain's CDR3 is CASSQRSSSSGGGMETQYF. CDR3 nucleotide sequence: TGCGCCAGCAGCCAAAGGAGTTCGTCTAGCGGGGGGGGGATGGAGACCCAGTACTTC.

The CDR3 DNA is TGTGCCAGCAGCCGTAAACAGGGGAGCTACGAGCAGTACTTC. The encoded protein is CASSRKQGSYEQYF. The chain uses TRBV5-6 and TRBJ2-7, with 7 bases matching TRBD1. The ends lost 4 bases at V and 3 bases at J; junction bases unmatched: 7. CDR1 and CDR2 from the germline V gene are SGHDT and YYEEEE. The CDR3 consists of 14 residues.

The sample holds one count of this clone. The chain recombines TRBV25-1 with TRBJ1-5; TRBD1 aligns across 7 bases. V lost 2 bases to trimming and J lost 5 bases; unmatched junction nucleotides: 6. Germline loops: CDR1 MGHDK, CDR2 SYGVNS. The CDR3 extends over 15 amino acids. The CDR3 region has the DNA TGTGCCAGCAGTGAAGAGGGACAGTCGGATCAGCCCCAGCATTTT. Translating it yields CASSEEGQSDQPQHF.

V gene TRBV2 combines with J gene TRBJ2-1; maybe TRBD2 (6 bases). There are 14 residues in the CDR3. Germline V gene data show CDR1 as SNHLY and CDR2 as FYNNEI. V was cut by 6 bases and J by 1 base, with 10 bases left in between. Here the CDR3 DNA reads TGTGCCAGCAGCCGGGACTTTTCCTACAATGAGCAGTTCTTC. It translates to CASSRDFSYNEQFF.

The gene calls are TRBV7-9 and TRBJ2-7; TRBD1 might be the D (5 bases). Germline lookup yields CDR1 SEHNR and CDR2 FQNEAQ (reference sequence). The CDR3 has 13 residues. The V and J ends lost 5 bases and 4 bases respectively, with 12 bases between them. CDR3 in DNA: TGTGCCAGCAGCCCCGGACAATTTTACGAGCAGTACTTC. This translates into CASSPGQFYEQYF.

This sequence joins TRBV19 and TRBJ2-3, with TRBD2 as a possible D gene (5 bases). CDR1 and CDR2 from the germline V gene are LNHDA and SQIVND (reference sequence). Trimming took off 6 bases at V and 4 bases at J, with 14 bases between the two ends. The CDR3 consists of 14 residues. For the CDR3, the DNA is TGTGCCAGTAGACCAACATCTAGCTCAGATACGCAGTATTTT. As protein: CASRPTSSSDTQYF. Based on the CDR3 plus reference TRBV19 and TRBJ2-3, the full variable domain is DGGITQSPKYLFRKEGQNVTLSCEQNLNHDAMYWYRQDPGQGLRLIYYSQIVNDFQKGDIAEGYSVSREKKESFPLTVTSAQKNPTAFYLCASRPTSSSDTQYFGPGTRLTVL.